This TCR beta chain was captured by sequencing in a study of cytotoxic CD8 clonotypes in ibrutinib-treated CLL. Study as a whole: Responses: roughly 25 partial, 2 complete; after median roughly 5.5 years, roughly 14 stayed remitted, about twelve progressed.

After removal of 2 bases from V and 5 bases from J, the junction contained 0 bases not matched to a gene. The V gene's germline CDR1 is MDHEN and CDR2 SYDVKM. This CDR3 spans 13 amino acids. TCRdb's copy holds only in-frame clones and misses some; the assay was immunoSEQ multiplex PCR. The repertoire has tens of thousands of clones, around four fifths of them found once; the top ten carry more than 30%. This clone was detected only once. The sequencing used PBMCs, collected after 24 months of ibrutinib treatment. The J gene is TRBJ2-4, the V gene TRBV28; TRBD2 matches at 7 bases. The clonotype was recovered from a human donor with chronic lymphocytic leukemia. CDR3 in amino acids: CASSLAGENIQYF. The CDR3 nucleotides are TGTGCCAGCAGTTTAGCGGGAGAAAACATTCAGTACTTC.